This T cell receptor beta chain was captured by sequencing in a study of tumor-infiltrating lymphocytes in primary liver carcinoma. Whole-study results and caveats: The study found a significantly higher top-250-clone fraction in tumors than in blood (p = 0.039).

The CDR3 consists of 14 residues. It was from around 18-30 mg of unsorted bulk tissue that RNA and DNA were co-extracted. Every patient in the cohort had a primary liver carcinoma. That carcinoma was treated by surgical resection. As regards this clonotype: Its cognate antigen is unknown. Germline and junction disagree at one end, which may indicate a read error.

Starting material of roughly 550 ng total RNA yielded TCR beta cDNA via a constant-region primer. ARM-PCR was slightly modified, and three nested multiplex PCR rounds with it gave rise to the TCR beta libraries. Researchers ran the first two PCR rounds for approximately 10 cycles each with TRBV1-TRBV30 forward primers and a C-beta reverse primer. TCRdb re-analysed the multiplex PCR reads in MiXCR, keeping a single row per CDR3 protein. This sample has 100,000 or so distinct CDR3 sequences, with about four fifths found just once. Sequenced input: liver tumor tissue from sampling region 3. Subset in this sample: tumor region T3, left-lateral pole. This receptor was identified in a man aged 35 to 55 with primary liver carcinoma and hepatitis B virus infection. This rearrangement joins TRBV12-3 or TRBV12-4 to TRBJ2-2; D remains unclear. The CDR3 region is CASHGYWSTGELFF. The CDR3 DNA sequence: TGTGCCAGCCATGGTTACTGGAGCACCGGTGAGCTGTTTTTT.